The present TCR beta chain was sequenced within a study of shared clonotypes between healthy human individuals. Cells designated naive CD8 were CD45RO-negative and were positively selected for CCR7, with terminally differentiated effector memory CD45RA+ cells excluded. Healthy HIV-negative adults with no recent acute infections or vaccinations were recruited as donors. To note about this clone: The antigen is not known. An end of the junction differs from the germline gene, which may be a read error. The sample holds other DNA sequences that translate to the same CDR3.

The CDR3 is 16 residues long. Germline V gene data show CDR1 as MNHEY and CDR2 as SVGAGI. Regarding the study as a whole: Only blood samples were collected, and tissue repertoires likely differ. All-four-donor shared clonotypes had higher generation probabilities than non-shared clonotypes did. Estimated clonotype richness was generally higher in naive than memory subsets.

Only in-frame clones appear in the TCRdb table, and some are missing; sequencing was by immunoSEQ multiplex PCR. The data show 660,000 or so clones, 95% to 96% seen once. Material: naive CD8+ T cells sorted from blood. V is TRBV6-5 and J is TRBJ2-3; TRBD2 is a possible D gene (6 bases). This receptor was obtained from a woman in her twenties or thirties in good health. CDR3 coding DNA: TGCGCCAGCAGTTACGCGGCTGGGCGGGACACAGATACGCAGTATTTT. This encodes CASSYAAGRDTDTQYF.